This T cell receptor (beta chain) is from a study of blood T cell repertoires in COVID-19. Overall study context: Samples representing acute and convalescent COVID-19 were sourced from the United States, Italy and Spain. Sample material is recorded as cDNA or gDNA derived from T cells, B-cell-depleted T cells, or PBMCs.

In the original analysis: Nucleated cell counts were estimated from reference gene primer amplification. Repertoires were generated with immunoSEQ multiplex PCR, while TCRdb's copy carries only in-frame clones and drops some. The DNA gave D and trimming, while V, J and clone size come from that table. This sample has around 260,000 clones, with 85% to 90% found just once. This CDR3 contains 18 residues. Trimming took 0 bases from V and 0 from J; bases not matched to a gene: 4. Germline V gives CDR1 MNHEY, CDR2 SMNVEV (reference sequence). The V and J genes are TRBV27 and TRBJ2-3, with 12 bases lining up with TRBD2. This TCR derives from a woman aged 40 to 50 who had recovered from COVID-19. Sequenced material: peripheral blood. The CDR3 DNA reads TGTGCCAGCAGTTTATCCCCGGGACTAGCGGGTAGCACAGATACGCAGTATTTT. Translation: CASSLSPGLAGSTDTQYF.